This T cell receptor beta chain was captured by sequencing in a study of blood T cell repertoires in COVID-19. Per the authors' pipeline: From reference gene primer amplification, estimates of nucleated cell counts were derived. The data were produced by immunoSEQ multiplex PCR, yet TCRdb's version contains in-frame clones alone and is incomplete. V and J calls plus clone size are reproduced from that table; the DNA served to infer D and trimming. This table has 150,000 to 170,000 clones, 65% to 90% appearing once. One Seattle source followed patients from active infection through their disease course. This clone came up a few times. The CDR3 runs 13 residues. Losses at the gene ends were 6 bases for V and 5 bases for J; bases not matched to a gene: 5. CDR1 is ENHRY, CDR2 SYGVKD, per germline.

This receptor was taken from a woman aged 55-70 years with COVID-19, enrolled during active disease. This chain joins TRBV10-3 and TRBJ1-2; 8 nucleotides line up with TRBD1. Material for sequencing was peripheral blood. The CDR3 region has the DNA TGTGCCATCAGCGAGCGGACAGGGTATGGCTACACCTTC. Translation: CAISERTGYGYTF.